What follows is one T cell receptor beta chain and its context. Its antigen is not identified. This entry is derived from a study of tumor and adjacent non-tumor tissue in lung cancer. Broader study findings: TCR diversity was significantly greater in tumor than normal lung tissue.

A modified ARM-PCR protocol with three rounds of nested PCR amplified TCRbeta. Each CDR3 protein gets one entry after TCRdb re-called the multiplex PCR reads with MiXCR. The top ten hold 15% of the sample, which has about 90,000 distinct CDR3 sequences, about 66% seen once. Per the germline V gene, CDR1 is DFQATT and CDR2 is SNEGSKA (reference sequence). The CDR3 spans 17 residues. V was clipped by 0 bases and J by 0 bases; unmatched bases: 7. This sample's RNA came from whole unsorted tissue. Donors were chemotherapy-naive, newly diagnosed lung cancer surgical patients in China, August–late 2014. Sequencing was performed on lung tumor tissue. The chain combines TRBV20-1 with TRBJ2-1; 8 nucleotides line up with TRBD2. The receptor was derived from a man between 65 and 80 years old with non-small cell lung cancer. For the CDR3, the DNA is TGCAGTGCTAGAGATGTAGCGGGGCTTAGCTCCTACAATGAGCAGTTCTTC. This gives the protein CSARDVAGLSSYNEQFF.